This is a list of T cell receptor beta chains from one sample in a study of siplizumab effects on memory and regulatory T cells. Their antigen targets remain unknown. The method was immunoSEQ multiplex PCR; TCRdb's version includes in-frame clones alone and lacks a portion of them. The sample shows about 15,000 clones, about 47% of them seen only once. Sequenced sample: CFSE-low (dividing) CD4+ T cells sorted from an allogeneic mixed lymphocyte reaction. The receptors stem from a human donor in good health; the cells came from an allogeneic mixed lymphocyte reaction. Both conserved end residues are part of each CDR3. The D gene is left open where the match is weak. Rows give clone size only sometimes, using once, few, many, or a class for an expanded clone.

size,J,D,V,CDR3,DNA
few,TRBJ2-3,NA,TRBV9,CASSVVPTTGLSDTQYF,TGTGCCAGCAGCGTAGTGCCGACCACGGGGTTGTCAGATACGCAGTATTTT
few,TRBJ2-4,TRBD1,TRBV5-5,CASSADRVSAKNIQYF,TGTGCCAGCAGCGCCGACAGGGTGTCAGCTAAAAACATTCAGTACTTC
medium-sized,TRBJ2-5,TRBD1,TRBV5-1,CASSYGTGQETQYF,TGCGCCAGCAGCTATGGGACAGGGCAAGAGACCCAGTACTTC
few,TRBJ2-6,NA,TRBV9,CASSAALSGANVLTF,TGTGCCAGCAGCGCCGCACTATCTGGGGCCAACGTCCTGACTTTC
NA,TRBJ1-1,NA,TRBV7-2,CASSWGRGEAFF,TGTGCCAGCAGCTGGGGACGGGGTGAAGCTTTCTTT
once,TRBJ1-4,NA,TRBV18,CASSLQGSNEKLFF,TGTGCCAGCTCGCTGCAGGGATCTAATGAAAAACTGTTTTTT
NA,TRBJ2-5,NA,TRBV5-1,CASSLDSPSKGAQYF,TGCGCCAGCAGCTTGGATTCCCCCAGCAAGGGAGCCCAGTACTTC
medium-sized,TRBJ2-3,TRBD2,TRBV18,CASSPPSGYSTDTQYF,TGTGCCAGCTCACCACCTAGCGGGTATAGCACAGATACGCAGTATTTT
NA,TRBJ2-1,TRBD2,TRBV9,CASATSGEGEQFF,TGTGCCAGCGCGACTAGCGGGGAGGGTGAGCAGTTCTTC
NA,TRBJ1-2,TRBD1,TRBV2,CASRRQGSYGYTF,TGTGCCAGCAGACGACAGGGTTCCTATGGCTACACCTTC
NA,TRBJ2-3,NA,TRBV19,CASTWTGADTQYF,TGTGCCAGTACCTGGACTGGGGCAGATACGCAGTATTTT
once,TRBJ2-7,NA,TRBV19,CASSIDGGGNSYEQYF,TGTGCCAGTAGTATAGACGGAGGGGGAAACTCCTACGAGCAGTACTTC
NA,TRBJ2-4,NA,TRBV19,CASGDRIAKNIQYF,TGTGCCAGCGGCGACAGGATAGCCAAAAACATTCAGTACTTC
few,TRBJ1-2,TRBD1,TRBV27,CASSFDRDYGYTF,TGTGCCAGCAGTTTTGACAGGGACTATGGCTACACCTTC
few,TRBJ1-5,TRBD1,TRBV29-1,CSVSGQLNQPQHF,TGCAGCGTTTCGGGACAGTTAAATCAGCCCCAGCATTTT
NA,TRBJ2-1,NA,TRBV18,CASSPRSGNEQFF,TGTGCCAGCTCACCACGGAGCGGAAATGAGCAGTTCTTC
NA,TRBJ2-7,NA,TRBV18,CASSPQSRRVSEQYF,TGTGCCAGCTCACCTCAGTCGCGCAGGGTGAGCGAGCAGTACTTC
medium-sized,TRBJ1-2,NA,TRBV30,CAWRAPGGNYGYTF,TGTGCCTGGAGGGCCCCCGGGGGGAACTATGGCTACACCTTC
few,TRBJ2-6,NA,TRBV5-1,CASSQPPGAGANVLTF,TGCGCCAGCAGCCAACCACCAGGGGCCGGGGCCAACGTCCTGACTTTC
NA,TRBJ2-2,NA,TRBV14,CASSPGRSGAGELFF,TGTGCCAGCAGCCCTGGTCGGTCCGGGGCCGGGGAGCTGTTTTTT